This TCR beta chain appears in the sequencing data of a study of early T cells in non-severe SARS-CoV-2 infection. Study-level background: Chains from this unsorted whole-blood bulk RNA could not be paired. General study points: Anti-spike CD8 responses were favored in VDJdb matching, and private and CD4 specificities were missed.

The CDR3 has 12 residues. Trimming cost V 4 bases and J 13 bases, with 12 bases left between them. Germline V gene sequence: CDR1 SGHRS, CDR2 YFSETQ. Researchers attached unique molecular identifiers to individual cDNA molecules. TCRdb reprocessed the 5' RACE reads via MiXCR and lists one record per CDR3 protein. This sample has tens of thousands of distinct CDR3 sequences, with 6% to 8.5% found just once. This clonotype was seen a few times. The antigen remains unidentified. The chain links TRBV5-1 to TRBJ1-6; unclear D gene. The receptor was isolated from an adult who was a healthcare worker with PCR-confirmed SARS-CoV-2 infection or an uninfected control (not recorded which). The sequenced material came from whole blood. CDR3 DNA: TGCGCCAGCAGCCTGGACGGGGTGCCCCTCCACTTT. It translates to CASSLDGVPLHF.